A selection of T cell receptor beta chains follows, all from one sample in a study of human T cells and chemical hapten exposure. TCRdb analysed the RACE reads with MiXCR anew, one entry per CDR3 protein. Here the sample spans roughly 38,000 distinct CDR3 sequences, 7.5% to 8% being singletons. The sample consisted of whole blood, taken in connection with sensitization to the hapten diphenylcyclopropenone (DPC). These receptors were collected from a woman aged 45 to 65 with alopecia areata. Some clones in this sample may be carry-over from other donors' samples. CDR3s include the opening cysteine and the closing phenylalanine or tryptophan.

cdr3_aa: CASSLGYSGRLETQYF
v_call: TRBV7-6
cdr3_length: 16
j_call: TRBJ2-5

cdr3_aa: CASSSKGGVRVEAFF
v_call: TRBV6-1
cdr3_length: 15
j_call: TRBJ1-1

cdr3_aa: CASSLMGEAFF
v_call: TRBV7-3
cdr3_length: 11
j_call: TRBJ1-1

cdr3_aa: CASGASGRAGTDTQYF
v_call: TRBV12-3/TRBV12-4
cdr3_length: 16
j_call: TRBJ2-3

cdr3_aa: CAHLLEGEQFF
v_call: TRBV7-9
cdr3_length: 11
j_call: TRBJ2-1

cdr3_aa: CASRPPPNYGYTF
v_call: TRBV28
cdr3_length: 13
j_call: TRBJ1-2

cdr3_aa: CASSPMSGTFSYEQYF
v_call: TRBV3-1
cdr3_length: 16
j_call: TRBJ2-7

cdr3_aa: CSAGLLEYF
v_call: TRBV29-1
cdr3_length: 9
j_call: TRBJ2-7

cdr3_aa: CASSIITGNQPQHF
v_call: TRBV19
cdr3_length: 14
j_call: TRBJ1-5

cdr3_aa: CASSLDPIMSDTQYF
v_call: TRBV28
cdr3_length: 15
j_call: TRBJ2-3

cdr3_aa: CSASVRTDPTGELFF
v_call: TRBV29-1
cdr3_length: 15
j_call: TRBJ2-2

cdr3_aa: CSARDQTEGTRKLFF
v_call: TRBV20-1
cdr3_length: 15
j_call: TRBJ1-4

cdr3_aa: CSAREIAGGSNEQFF
v_call: TRBV20-1
cdr3_length: 15
j_call: TRBJ2-1

cdr3_aa: CASRPSAGGDTQYF
v_call: TRBV6-6
cdr3_length: 14
j_call: TRBJ2-3

cdr3_aa: CASSLDTSGGHQETQYF
v_call: TRBV5-1
cdr3_length: 17
j_call: TRBJ2-5

cdr3_aa: CVSSTRQAYGYTF
v_call: TRBV11-2
cdr3_length: 13
j_call: TRBJ1-2

cdr3_aa: CASSLSSAPYNEQFF
v_call: TRBV11-2
cdr3_length: 15
j_call: TRBJ2-1

cdr3_aa: CASSRVSGANVLTF
v_call: TRBV7-8
cdr3_length: 14
j_call: TRBJ2-6

cdr3_aa: CSARTGGLREGEKLFF
v_call: TRBV20-1
cdr3_length: 16
j_call: TRBJ1-4

cdr3_aa: CASSLDAPRPYEQYF
v_call: TRBV5-5
cdr3_length: 15
j_call: TRBJ2-7

cdr3_aa: CASRRGTYEQYF
v_call: TRBV6-2/TRBV6-3
cdr3_length: 12
j_call: TRBJ2-7

cdr3_aa: CSARLRPGSVDTEAFF
v_call: TRBV20-1
cdr3_length: 16
j_call: TRBJ1-1

cdr3_aa: CASSLTPGAKNIQYF
v_call: TRBV7-2
cdr3_length: 15
j_call: TRBJ2-4

cdr3_aa: CASMRVSAGGSYNEQFF
v_call: TRBV19
cdr3_length: 17
j_call: TRBJ2-1

cdr3_aa: CASSPGHETEAFF
v_call: TRBV18
cdr3_length: 13
j_call: TRBJ1-1

cdr3_aa: CASSLGTGRYEQYF
v_call: TRBV5-5
cdr3_length: 14
j_call: TRBJ2-7

cdr3_aa: CASSRNAPGQGAYSNQPQHF
v_call: TRBV19
cdr3_length: 20
j_call: TRBJ1-5

cdr3_aa: CASSPSEWGYTF
v_call: TRBV6-2/TRBV6-3
cdr3_length: 12
j_call: TRBJ1-2

cdr3_aa: CASSFAPETQYF
v_call: TRBV11-3
cdr3_length: 12
j_call: TRBJ2-5

cdr3_aa: CASRDGTQYF
v_call: TRBV2
cdr3_length: 10
j_call: TRBJ2-4

cdr3_aa: CASSAGTESSYEQYF
v_call: TRBV7-2
cdr3_length: 15
j_call: TRBJ2-7

cdr3_aa: CASSPQIETQYF
v_call: TRBV18
cdr3_length: 12
j_call: TRBJ2-5

cdr3_aa: CASTFLYSGDNEQFF
v_call: TRBV28
cdr3_length: 15
j_call: TRBJ2-1

cdr3_aa: CASSQDRGRGNYGYTF
v_call: TRBV3-1
cdr3_length: 16
j_call: TRBJ1-2

cdr3_aa: CASSHPGQNTGELFF
v_call: TRBV12-3/TRBV12-4
cdr3_length: 15
j_call: TRBJ2-2

cdr3_aa: CASSPDRGFDEQFF
v_call: TRBV7-7
cdr3_length: 14
j_call: TRBJ2-1

cdr3_aa: CSARSRGSYEQYF
v_call: TRBV20-1
cdr3_length: 13
j_call: TRBJ2-7

cdr3_aa: CASRPTKIPGELFF
v_call: TRBV7-8
cdr3_length: 14
j_call: TRBJ2-2